The 2 T cell receptor beta chains given below trace back to one sample, sequenced in a study of CD8 T cells in ankylosing spondylitis. MiXCR, applied by TCRdb to the 5' RACE reads, yields one record per CDR3 protein. The table has roughly 490,000 distinct CDR3 sequences, about 5% seen once; the top ten hold under 4.5%. General study results and limits: In ankylosing spondylitis blood, a motif of roughly eight highly homologous TCR beta variants appeared characteristic.

The antigens these receptors bind are not known. The sample comprised blood, either unsorted or a sorted T cell fraction (not recorded which). These receptor sequences come from a male donor with ankylosing spondylitis.

This clonotype was seen ten or more times. J is TRBJ1-2 and V is TRBV5-1; D gene ambiguous. This CDR3 has 13 residues. Germline V lookup: CDR1 SGHRS, CDR2 YFSETQ. Trimming took 0 bases from V and 3 from J, leaving 6 bases between them. CDR3 sequence (DNA): TGCGCCAGCAGCTTGGAGAGGCACTATGGCTACACCTTC. Amino acids: CASSLERHYGYTF.

This clonotype was seen at least ten times. This sequence joins TRBV29-1 and TRBJ2-7; D is perhaps TRBD1 (5 bases). Germline-derived CDR1 and CDR2 are SQVTM and ANQGSEA. The CDR3 has 14 amino acids. Trimming cost V 4 bases and J 4 bases, with 17 bases left between them. The CDR3 is CSVGGGHLKYEQYF. The CDR3 nucleotides are TGCAGCGTTGGTGGTGGACACTTAAAATACGAGCAGTACTTC.